A selection of T cell receptor beta chains follows, all from one sample in a study of blood T cell repertoires in COVID-19. TCRdb's table, derived via immunoSEQ multiplex PCR, lists solely in-frame clones and lacks some. The data show 150,000 to 200,000 clones, approximately 80% seen once. Sequences were obtained from peripheral blood. Source of these receptors: a woman in her 70s with COVID-19, enrolled during active disease. The CDR3 runs from the conserved cysteine through the conserved F or W. D genes are given only for firm matches. Part of the rows lack a size; the others show once, few, many or a class for expanded clones.

d_gene	abundance	j_gene	v_gene	CDR3nt	CDR3aa
TRBD1	.	TRBJ2-2	TRBV5-5	TGTGCCAGCAGCTTAGGGACAGGGTACACCGGGGAGCTGTTTTTT	CASSLGTGYTGELFF
TRBD2	.	TRBJ2-2	TRBV5-6	TGTGCCAGCAGCTTTGAGCGGGAGGGGCACGGGGAGCTGTTTTTT	CASSFEREGHGELFF
TRBD1	.	TRBJ2-1	TRBV5-1	TGCGCCAGCAGCTCGAAACAGGGGGCCAATGAGCAGTTCTTC	CASSSKQGANEQFF
.	.	TRBJ1-5	TRBV19	TGTGCCAGTAGTATATTCCCCGGGCCCCAGCATTTT	CASSIFPGPQHF
TRBD1	.	TRBJ1-6	TRBV2	TGTGCCAGCAGTCCGGGACAGGGCCGTTCACCCCTCCACTTT	CASSPGQGRSPLHF
.	.	TRBJ2-2	TRBV5-1	TGCGCCAGCAGCTTGGCCCGTGAAGCAACCGGGGAGCTGTTTTTT	CASSLAREATGELFF
.	.	TRBJ2-7	TRBV6-1	TGTGCCAGCAGTGAGGGTAGTTGGAGCTCCTACGAGCAGTACTTC	CASSEGSWSSYEQYF
.	once	TRBJ2-6	TRBV19	TGTGCCAGTAGCTCACGGGGGAGCTCTGGGGCCAACGTCCTGACTTTC	CASSSRGSSGANVLTF
.	.	TRBJ2-4	TRBV28	TGTGCCAGCAGTTTACGCGGAACCAAAAACATTCAGTACTTC	CASSLRGTKNIQYF
TRBD2	.	TRBJ2-7	TRBV19	TGTGCCAGTAGTGGGACTAGCGGGAGGGGCCACGAGCAGTACTTC	CASSGTSGRGHEQYF
.	.	TRBJ1-3	TRBV6-6	TGTGCCAGCAGTTACGCCGGTCGCTCTGGAAACACCATATATTTT	CASSYAGRSGNTIYF
.	.	TRBJ1-1	TRBV19	TGTGCCAGTAGTTCCCGTCGTACTGAGGGGAACACTGAAGCTTTCTTT	CASSSRRTEGNTEAFF
TRBD2	.	TRBJ2-5	TRBV6-5	TGTGCCAGCAGAATCCCCGGGGGGGCGTTGGAGACCCAGTACTTC	CASRIPGGALETQYF
TRBD2	few	TRBJ2-7	TRBV4-2	TGTGCCAGCAGCCTGGGGACTAATTTCTACGAGCAGTACTTC	CASSLGTNFYEQYF
.	.	TRBJ1-1	TRBV18	TGTGCCAGCTCACCACCCTCAGAGAACACTGAAGCTTTCTTT	CASSPPSENTEAFF
TRBD1	.	TRBJ1-3	TRBV6-5	TGTGCCAGCAGTTACGGGGGACAGTATTCTGGAAACACCATATATTTT	CASSYGGQYSGNTIYF
TRBD2	many	TRBJ2-2	TRBV9	TGTGCCAGCAGCGTAGTGTCGGGAGGGCCCGCCGGGGAGCTGTTTTTT	CASSVVSGGPAGELFF